These 15 T cell receptor beta chains share one sample of origin, sequenced in a study of shared clonotypes between healthy human individuals. Here immunoSEQ multiplex PCR was the method, and the copy in TCRdb shows in-frame clones only, minus some. There are about 680,000 clones in the sample; less than 85% occur only once, and around 1.6% lies in the top ten. The specimen sequenced was memory CD4+ T cells sorted from blood. Subset defined: CD45RA-negative fraction. All receptors derive from a woman aged 25-40 years in good health.

The chain recombines TRBV7-3 with TRBJ2-3, with TRBD2 as a possible D gene (5 bases). CDR1 SGHTA and CDR2 FQGTGA come from the germline V gene. The CDR3 has 15 amino acids. V shed 5 bases and J shed 1 base, with 13 bases lying between them. The CDR3 loop is CASSLIPGGTDTQYF. CDR3 in DNA: TGTGCCAGCAGCCTAATCCCCGGGGGCACAGATACGCAGTATTTT.

This clone was seen just once. V is TRBV30 and J is TRBJ2-3; D might be TRBD1 (5 bases). V lost 7 bases to trimming and J lost 4 bases, with 12 bases between them. Germline V gene sequence: CDR1 GTSNPN, CDR2 SVGIG (reference sequence). CDR3 length: 12 residues. This CDR3 reads CASLGRADTQYF. CDR3 sequence (DNA): TGTGCCTCCCTCGGCAGGGCAGATACGCAGTATTTT.

This clone was seen a single time. This chain joins TRBV10-3 and TRBJ2-7; 8 bases are shared with TRBD2. The CDR3 has 14 amino acids. After removal of 3 bases from V and 9 bases from J, the junction contained 10 bases not matched to a gene. CDR1 and CDR2 (germline): ENHRY, SYGVKD. The DNA for the CDR3 is TGTGCCATCAGTGAACGGGAGGGCCAAGCTGGGCAGTACTTC. It encodes CAISEREGQAGQYF.

For this clone: Other nucleotide sequences in the sample specify the same CDR3. The V and J genes are TRBV6-5 and TRBJ2-5; D is ambiguous. Trimming took 0 bases from V and 5 from J, leaving 7 bases between them. Germline V CDR1 and CDR2: MNHEY, SVGAGI. CDR3 size: 13 residues. CDR3 amino acids: CASSYSGVETQYF. CDR3 sequence (DNA): TGTGCCAGCAGTTACTCGGGCGTGGAGACCCAGTACTTC.

The V gene is TRBV2, the J gene TRBJ1-5; maybe TRBD1 (5 bases). Trimming cost V 5 bases and J 3 bases, with 17 bases left between them. Germline V gene lookup returns CDR1 SNHLY and CDR2 FYNNEI. The CDR3 has 16 amino acids. As DNA, the CDR3 is TGTGCCAGCAGTCGCGCCTGGACGGGACCCAATCAGCCCCAGCATTTT. Translated: CASSRAWTGPNQPQHF.

The rearrangement links TRBV5-1 to TRBJ2-1; 7 nucleotides agree with TRBD2. The germline V gene encodes CDR1 SGHRS and CDR2 YFSETQ. The CDR3 contains 15 residues. The trim removed 6 bases at V and 0 bases at J, leaving 6 bases unmatched. CDR3 nucleotides: TGCGCCAGCACCACCTCGGGAGGCTCCTACAATGAGCAGTTCTTC. This gives the protein CASTTSGGSYNEQFF.

The CDR3 region is CASSSPGSVSYNEQFF. The CDR3 region has the DNA TGTGCCAGCTCATCCCCGGGCAGCGTCTCCTACAATGAGCAGTTCTTC. V is TRBV18 and J is TRBJ2-1; D uncertain. CDR3 length equals 16 residues. Trimming shortened V by 5 bases and J by 0 bases, and 14 bases separated the two germline ends. The germline gives CDR1 KGHSH, CDR2 LQKENI.

The V gene is TRBV28, the J gene TRBJ2-3, with no clear D. This CDR3 is 11 amino acids long. Germline V lookup: CDR1 MDHEN, CDR2 SYDVKM. Trimming took 7 bases from V and 6 from J, leaving 8 bases between them. The CDR3 here is CASTTPDTQYF. CDR3 nucleotide sequence: TGTGCCAGCACCACCCCCGATACGCAGTATTTT.

Ten or more counts support this clone. The rearrangement links TRBV5-1 to TRBJ2-5; a weak D match, TRBD1 (7 bases). The V gene lost 0 bases and the J gene lost 1 base, with 16 bases spanning the gap. Per the germline V gene, CDR1 is SGHRS and CDR2 is YFSETQ. The CDR3 loop spans 17 amino acids. The CDR3 nucleotides read TGCGCCAGCAGCTTGGTTCCAGGGGGGCCCGTCCAAGAGACCCAGTACTTC. Amino acid sequence: CASSLVPGGPVQETQYF.

The V and J genes are TRBV9 and TRBJ1-1; 12 nucleotides line up with TRBD1. Germline V gives CDR1 SGDLS, CDR2 YYNGEE. CDR3 size: 14 residues. The ends lost 6 bases at V and 10 bases at J; junction bases unmatched: 10. The CDR3 region has the DNA TGTGCCAGCACAGAAACGGGACAGGGGGCGCGAGCTTTCTTT. Protein product: CASTETGQGARAFF.

This chain links TRBV6-5 with TRBJ1-3; no reliable D call. Per the germline V gene, CDR1 is MNHEY and CDR2 is SVGAGI. The CDR3 totals 15 residues. V lost 2 bases to trimming and J lost 1 base, with 9 bases between them. CDR3 sequence: CASSYAADSGNTIYF. The CDR3 DNA follows: TGTGCCAGCAGTTACGCGGCCGATTCTGGAAACACCATATATTTT.

The rearrangement links TRBV2 to TRBJ2-7; D not resolved. The V gene's germline CDR1 is SNHLY and CDR2 FYNNEI. The CDR3 is 16 amino acids. Trimming shortened V by 3 bases and J by 3 bases, and 18 bases separated the two germline ends. The CDR3 is CASSDLLGPHGYEQYF. Written as DNA, the CDR3 is TGTGCCAGCAGTGACCTCCTGGGCCCCCACGGCTACGAGCAGTACTTC.

The V gene is TRBV28, the J gene TRBJ1-2; no reliable D call. CDR1 and CDR2 (germline): MDHEN, SYDVKM. V gave up 5 bases and J gave up 0 bases, with 7 bases separating them. The CDR3 spans 13 residues. Here the CDR3 DNA reads TGTGCCAGCAGTGCATCAACTAACTATGGCTACACCTTC. Translation: CASSASTNYGYTF.

This chain joins TRBV28 and TRBJ2-5; no definite D call. V was cut by 2 bases and J by 1 base, with 8 bases left in between. The CDR3 consists of 14 residues. Germline CDR1 and CDR2: MDHEN and SYDVKM. CDR3 loop: CASSLTQVQETQYF. The CDR3 region has the DNA TGTGCCAGCAGTTTAACCCAGGTCCAAGAGACCCAGTACTTC.

V and J are TRBV11-2 and TRBJ2-2, with a weak D call TRBD1 (5 bases). Germline V gives CDR1 SGHAT, CDR2 FQNNGV. CDR3 length equals 14 residues. V was trimmed by 5 bases and J by 5 bases, leaving 12 bases between them. CDR3 loop: CASSVTGPTGELFF. The CDR3 DNA reads as TGTGCCAGCAGCGTAACAGGTCCGACCGGGGAGCTGTTTTTT.